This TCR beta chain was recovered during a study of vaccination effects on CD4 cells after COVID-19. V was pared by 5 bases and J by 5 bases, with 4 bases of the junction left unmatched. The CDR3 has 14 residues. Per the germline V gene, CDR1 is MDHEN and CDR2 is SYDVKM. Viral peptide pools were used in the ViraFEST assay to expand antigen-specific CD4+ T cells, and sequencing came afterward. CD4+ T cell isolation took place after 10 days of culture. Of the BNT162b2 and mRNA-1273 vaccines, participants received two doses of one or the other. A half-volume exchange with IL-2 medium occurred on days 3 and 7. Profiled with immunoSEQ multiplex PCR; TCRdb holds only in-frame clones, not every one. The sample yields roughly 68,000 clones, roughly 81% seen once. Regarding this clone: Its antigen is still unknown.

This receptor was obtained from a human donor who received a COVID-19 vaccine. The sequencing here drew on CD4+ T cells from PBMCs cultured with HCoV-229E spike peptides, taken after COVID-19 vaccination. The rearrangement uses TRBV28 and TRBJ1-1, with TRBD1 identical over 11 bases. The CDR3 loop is CASSPGQGGTEAFF. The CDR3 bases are TGTGCCAGCAGTCCGGGACAGGGGGGGACTGAAGCTTTCTTT.